The clone carrying this T cell receptor (beta chain) was found a few times. The data were taken from a study of patients and donors after allogeneic stem cell transplantation. MiXCR, run by TCRdb on the RT-PCR reads, gives a single entry per CDR3 protein. Seen here are 390,000 or so distinct CDR3 sequences, roughly 16% observed once, and the top ten hold around 7.2%. V was cut by 2 bases and J by 3 bases, with 10 bases left in between. The CDR3 has 14 residues. Germline V gene sequence: CDR1 MNHEY, CDR2 SVGAGI. The chain uses TRBV6-5 and TRBJ1-1, with D possibly being TRBD1 (6 bases). The material sequenced was blood, either unsorted or a sorted T cell fraction (not recorded which). This TCR was recovered from a human donor who was either an allogeneic HSCT recipient or a stem cell or donor lymphocyte infusion donor (not recorded which). It is not recorded whose cells these are; they may come from a transplant donor. Here the CDR3 reads CASSYGGLDTEAFF. The DNA for the CDR3 is TGTGCCAGCAGTTACGGGGGGCTAGACACTGAAGCTTTCTTT.